A single sample gave rise to the 22 T cell receptor beta chains below, sequenced in a study of regulatory T cells in long-lasting Graves disease. The time point: newly diagnosed GD, antithyroid drugs for less than 3 months. Scientists built the TCR library using RNA that was extracted from PBMCs. TCR beta libraries were built with iRepertoire HTBI primers and Arm-PCR of CDR3 regions. TCRdb recomputed calls from the multiplex PCR reads with MiXCR, one row per CDR3 protein. Among 350,000 to 500,000 distinct CDR3 sequences listed, less than 15% were seen once. The same data also went into a second study, on T cells in Graves' hyperthyroidism and ophthalmopathy.

The sample was peripheral blood mononuclear cells (PBMCs), taken at new diagnosis, from a patient treated with antithyroid drugs. All receptors come from a woman between 45 and 65 years old with Graves disease.

This clonotype occurred many times. This chain connects TRBV12-3 or TRBV12-4 to TRBJ2-3, with TRBD2 identical over 9 bases. The V and J ends lost 3 bases and 4 bases, in that order; junction bases with no gene match: 8. The CDR3 has 16 residues. DNA for the CDR3: TGTGCCAGCAGTTTCCTCATAGCGGGAGCCGCAGATACGCAGTATTTT. It yields the protein CASSFLIAGAADTQYF.

This clonotype was recorded many times. V gene TRBV12-3 or TRBV12-4 combines with J gene TRBJ1-5; TRBD1 matches at 8 bases. The V segment lost 2 bases and the J segment 0 bases; nucleotides outside the gene matches: 6. The CDR3 contains 17 residues. The DNA of the CDR3 is TGTGCCAGCAGTTTAACAGGGGGGGCCTATAGCAATCAGCCCCAGCATTTT. Protein sequence: CASSLTGGAYSNQPQHF.

Notes on this clonotype: One junction end does not reproduce the germline sequence, and a read error may be involved. The V gene is TRBV3-1, the J gene TRBJ2-5, with 12 bases aligning to TRBD2. Germline V gene sequence: CDR1 LGHDT, CDR2 YNNKEL (reference sequence). There are 20 residues in the CDR3. CDR3 protein: CANSQRAAATSGSLGETQYF. Written as DNA, the CDR3 is TGTGCCAACAGCCAAAGAGCCGCCGCGACTAGCGGGAGTCTGGGAGAGACCCAGTACTTC.

The rearrangement joins TRBV5-1 to TRBJ1-1; weak D call: TRBD1 (6 bases). From germline, CDR1 is SGHRS and CDR2 YFSETQ. This CDR3 is built from 15 residues. V lost 2 bases and J 0 bases, leaving 11 bases between the germline ends. For the CDR3, the DNA is TGCGCCAGCAGCTTTAGGGGGACCATGAACACTGAAGCTTTCTTT. As protein: CASSFRGTMNTEAFF.

This clonotype has ten or more counts. The CDR3 protein is CAWSHTNYGYTF. The CDR3 bases are TGTGCCTGGAGTCATACTAACTATGGCTACACCTTC. The chain links TRBV30 to TRBJ1-2, with D unresolved. The V gene's germline CDR1 is GTSNPN and CDR2 SVGIG (reference sequence). Trimming removed 2 bases at V and 0 bases at J, with 4 bases between. This CDR3 has 12 residues.

This clonotype was seen many times. The CDR3 bases are TGTGCCAGCAGTTATACTAGCGGGAGTGGTTACGAGCAGTACTTC. Protein product: CASSYTSGSGYEQYF. V gene TRBV6-5 combines with J gene TRBJ2-7, with 11 bases fitting TRBD2. V lost 3 bases to trimming and J lost 4 bases; unmatched junction nucleotides: 5. Germline V lookup: CDR1 MNHEY, CDR2 SVGAGI. The CDR3 length is 15 residues.

The sample holds many counts of this clonotype. The genes are TRBV7-9 and TRBJ2-4; maybe TRBD1 (5 bases). This CDR3 has 15 amino acids. Germline V CDR1 and CDR2: SEHNR, FQNEAQ (reference sequence). V gave up 4 bases and J gave up 0 bases, with 10 bases separating them. The CDR3 DNA follows: TGTGCCAGCAGCTCCCTCAGGGAAGCCAAAAACATTCAGTACTTC. Protein product: CASSSLREAKNIQYF. The full variable domain, rest sourced from reference TRBV7-9 and TRBJ2-4, is DTGVSQNPRHKITKRGQNVTFRCDPISEHNRLYWYRQTLGQGPEFLTYFQNEAQLEKSRLLSDRFSAERPKGSFSTLEIQRTEQGDSAMYLCASSSLREAKNIQYFGAGTRLSVL.

The chain couples TRBV28 to TRBJ1-3, with a weak D call TRBD1 (6 bases). The CDR3 spans 16 residues. Trimming shortened V by 6 bases and J by 2 bases, and 17 bases separated the two germline ends. CDR1 MDHEN and CDR2 SYDVKM come from the germline V gene. As DNA, the CDR3 is TGTGCCAGCAGCCCAACCGGGACAAATACTGGAAACACCATATATTTT. It codes for CASSPTGTNTGNTIYF. The complete variable domain, with remaining parts taken from reference TRBV28 and TRBJ1-3, reads DVKVTQSSRYLVKRTGEKVFLECVQDMDHENMFWYRQDPGLGLRLIYFSYDVKMKEKGDIPEGYSVSREKKERFSLILESASTNQTSMYLCASSPTGTNTGNTIYFGEGSWLTVV.

This clonotype was counted ten times or more. The chain joins TRBV5-1 to TRBJ2-7, with D possibly being TRBD2 (5 bases). The CDR3 spans 14 residues. CDR1 is SGHRS and CDR2 is YFSETQ in the germline V gene. The ends were cut back, 4 bases at V and 3 bases at J, with 14 bases in the middle. CDR3 loop: CASSTRDPNYEQYF. The DNA of the CDR3 is TGCGCCAGCAGCACCCGGGATCCCAACTACGAGCAGTACTTC.

This clonotype was detected ten times or more. V and J are TRBV9 and TRBJ1-4, with TRBD1 as a possible D gene (6 bases). CDR1 is SGDLS and CDR2 is YYNGEE in the germline V gene. The CDR3 runs to 17 residues. The V end lost 0 bases, the J end lost 3 bases, and 15 bases lay between the germline ends. The CDR3 loop is CASSVGDAGAANEKLFF. CDR3 in DNA: TGTGCCAGCAGCGTAGGAGATGCGGGGGCGGCTAATGAAAAACTGTTTTTT.

This clonotype appeared many times. This sequence joins TRBV2 and TRBJ2-2, with TRBD2 matching 13 bases. The CDR3 sequence is 17 residues long. V gave up 5 bases and J gave up 1 base; unmatched junction bases: 4. Germline V CDR1 and CDR2: SNHLY, FYNNEI. CDR3 DNA sequence: TGTGCCAGCAGTTCGTGGACTAGCGGGAGGAACACCGGGGAGCTGTTTTTT. Translated: CASSSWTSGRNTGELFF.

On this clonotype itself: Possible read error: a much larger clone is one base away. The chain carries TRBV4-1 and TRBJ2-3, with D possibly TRBD2 on 6 matching bases. CDR3 length: 15 residues. Germline V gene lookup returns CDR1 MGHRA and CDR2 YSYEKL. The CDR3 nucleotides are TGCGCCAGCAGTCCCGGGACTTTCGCCACACATACGCAGTATTTT. It encodes CASSPGTFATHTQYF.

This chain connects TRBV11-1 to TRBJ2-5, with 11 bases identical to TRBD2. Unmatched junction bases numbered 5, after V lost 6 bases and J lost 5 bases. The CDR3 contains 14 residues. The germline V gene encodes CDR1 SGHAT and CDR2 FQDESV (reference sequence). CDR3 DNA: TGTGCCAGCAGTTCCGGGACTAGCGGTGAGACCCAGTACTTC. This encodes CASSSGTSGETQYF. Based on the CDR3 plus reference TRBV11-1 and TRBJ2-5, the full variable domain is EAEVAQSPRYKITEKSQAVAFWCDPISGHATLYWYRQILGQGPELLVQFQDESVVDDSQLPKDRFSAERLKGVDSTLKIQPAELGDSAMYLCASSSGTSGETQYFGPGTRLLVL.

Concerning this clonotype itself: Its ends do not fully match the called genes, so a read error is possible. The genes are TRBV4-1 and TRBJ1-4; 7 nucleotides match TRBD1. The CDR3 is 15 amino acids. In germline, CDR1 is MGHRA, CDR2 YSYEKL. The CDR3 reads CTSSPGDSEGEKLFF. Written as DNA, the CDR3 is TGCACCAGCAGCCCCGGGGACAGCGAAGGAGAAAAACTGTTTTTT.

This clonotype was found a few times. J is TRBJ1-6 and V is TRBV28, with 10 bases aligning to TRBD1. Trimming at V came to 8 bases and at J to 7 bases, leaving 5 bases not matched to a gene. Germline V gene sequence: CDR1 MDHEN, CDR2 SYDVKM. This CDR3 spans 14 amino acids. CDR3 in amino acids: CASLGTGENSPLHF. The CDR3, as DNA: TGTGCCAGCCTCGGGACAGGGGAAAATTCACCCCTCCACTTT.

V usage is TRBV20-1 and J usage is TRBJ2-7, with D possibly being TRBD1 or TRBD2 (5 bases each). The V gene's germline CDR1 is DFQATT and CDR2 SNEGSKA (reference sequence). The CDR3 consists of 15 residues. V was cut by 0 bases and J by 4 bases, with 16 bases left in between. The DNA for the CDR3 is TGCAGTGCTAGAGATTCGGGAAAATCAGGGTACGAGCAGTACTTC. Translation: CSARDSGKSGYEQYF.

This clonotype was counted at least ten times. The CDR3 DNA is TGCGCCAGCAGCAGACTAGCGGGAAGAATAAACGAGCAGTACTTC. It is translated as CASSRLAGRINEQYF. This chain uses TRBV5-1 with TRBJ2-7; 11 nucleotides match TRBD2. Trimming took 4 bases from V and 5 from J; bases not matched to a gene: 8. Germline V gene lookup returns CDR1 SGHRS and CDR2 YFSETQ. The CDR3 sequence is 15 residues long.

There are a few counts of this clonotype. The chain is built from TRBV4-1 and TRBJ2-7, with D perhaps given as TRBD1 or TRBD2 (5 bases each). Deletions cut 0 bases from V and 2 bases from J, with 17 bases between. This CDR3 is built from 17 residues. Germline CDR1 and CDR2: MGHRA and YSYEKL. Written as DNA, the CDR3 is TGCGCCAGCAGCCAAGACGGGGCTAGCAGGAGTACCTACGAGCAGTACTTC. Its translation is CASSQDGASRSTYEQYF.

This clonotype showed up many times. The chain joins TRBV3-1 to TRBJ2-5, with 11 bases aligning to TRBD2. V shed 5 bases and J 5 bases; nucleotides not matched to a gene: 7. CDR1 LGHDT and CDR2 YNNKEL come from the germline V gene (reference sequence). The CDR3 runs 15 residues. CDR3 DNA: TGTGCCAGCAGCTATAGCGGGAGGGCTGGGGAGACCCAGTACTTC. Translating it yields CASSYSGRAGETQYF.

This clonotype has at least ten counts. The V gene is TRBV3-1, the J gene TRBJ2-7; 8 bases map to TRBD1. The CDR3 consists of 16 residues. The junction had 8 bases not matched to a gene; V was cut back by 4 bases and J by 0 bases. Germline CDR1 and CDR2: LGHDT and YNNKEL (reference sequence). The CDR3 coding sequence is TGTGCCAGCAGCCGAGCCAGACAGGGGATCTCCTACGAGCAGTACTTC. Protein: CASSRARQGISYEQYF.

In this sample, this clonotype turned up a few times. CDR3: CATSDPGQGSYEQYF. CDR3 coding DNA: TGTGCCACCAGTGACCCGGGACAGGGATCCTACGAGCAGTACTTC. The gene calls are TRBV24-1 and TRBJ2-7; 9 positions match TRBD1. Trimming took 4 bases from V and 1 from J; bases not matched to a gene: 4. Germline V CDR1 and CDR2: KGHDR, SFDVKD. This CDR3 comprises 15 residues.

This clonotype was seen a handful of times. The chain combines TRBV29-1 with TRBJ2-1; 7 positions match TRBD2. The CDR3 consists of 12 residues. V lost 6 bases and J lost 3; bases outside the gene matches: 2. Germline V gives CDR1 SQVTM, CDR2 ANQGSEA. The CDR3 nucleotides are TGCAGCGTCCGGGACTACTACAATGAGCAGTTCTTC. As protein: CSVRDYYNEQFF.